The 27 T cell receptor beta chains in this list originate from one sample, sequenced in a study of blood T cell repertoires in COVID-19. The repertoire was sequenced with immunoSEQ multiplex PCR; TCRdb's copy has only in-frame clones and lacks some. The sample contains roughly 100,000 clones, approximately 90% of which appear only once. The specimen sequenced was peripheral blood. These receptors all come from a woman in her 50s with COVID-19, enrolled during active disease.

A remark on this clone: The junction departs from the called germline gene at one end, perhaps through a read error. The gene calls are TRBV7-2 and TRBJ2-1, with TRBD2 as a possible D gene (7 bases). Per germline, CDR1 SGHTA and CDR2 FQGNSA. This CDR3 contains 16 residues. DNA of the CDR3: TGTGCCAGCAGCCCTGGGGGGGCTGTTAAGTACAATGGGCAGTTCTTC. Its protein is CASSPGGAVKYNGQFF.

This chain uses TRBV7-2 with TRBJ1-3; a possible D gene is TRBD1 (6 bases). V lost 5 bases and J 8 bases, leaving 19 bases between the germline ends. CDR3 length: 15 amino acids. Germline CDR1 reads SGHTA; CDR2 reads FQGNSA. Here the CDR3 DNA reads TGTGCCAGCAGCCACAACAGGGCCCAGTCGGACACCATATATTTT. This codes for CASSHNRAQSDTIYF. Full variable domain (outside the CDR3, taken from reference TRBV7-2 and TRBJ1-3): GAGVSQSPSNKVTEKGKDVELRCDPISGHTALYWYRQSLGQGLEFLIYFQGNSAPDKSGLPSDRFSAERTGGSVSTLTIQRTQQEDSAVYLCASSHNRAQSDTIYFGEGSWLTVV.

The chain uses TRBV7-2 and TRBJ2-1; the D gene is possibly TRBD2 (5 bases). This CDR3 spans 15 amino acids. Germline V CDR1 and CDR2: SGHTA, FQGNSA. V was pared by 5 bases and J by 0 bases, with 11 bases between. The CDR3 protein is CASSTGVSSYNEQFF. The CDR3 DNA is TGTGCCAGCAGCACCGGGGTGAGCTCCTACAATGAGCAGTTCTTC.

The V gene is TRBV9, the J gene TRBJ1-1; D unresolved. The V gene's germline CDR1 is SGDLS and CDR2 YYNGEE. The ends were cut back, 4 bases at V and 4 bases at J, with 14 bases in the middle. The CDR3 is 14 amino acids. In DNA form, the CDR3 reads TGTGCCAGCAGCCCCTCGGGGTATGGCACTGAAGCTTTCTTT. Translation gives CASSPSGYGTEAFF.

This clone is a singleton in its sample. The sample contains more than one DNA sequence encoding this CDR3. CDR3 in DNA: TGTGCCAGCAGTTACTCAACTAGCGGGGGCACAGATACGCAGTATTTT. Encoded protein: CASSYSTSGGTDTQYF. The chain has TRBV6-5 and TRBJ2-3; 10 nucleotides align to TRBD2. Looked up from germline, CDR1 is MNHEY and CDR2 is SVGAGI. There are 16 residues in the CDR3. V lost 0 bases and J lost 1; bases outside the gene matches: 1.

The chain couples TRBV5-1 to TRBJ1-4, with 8 bases lining up with TRBD1. The germline V gene encodes CDR1 SGHRS and CDR2 YFSETQ. The trim removed 2 bases at V and 8 bases at J, leaving 11 bases unmatched. CDR3 length equals 16 residues. This CDR3 reads CASSLEDRAHGEKLFF. As DNA, the CDR3 is TGCGCCAGCAGCTTAGAGGACAGGGCACACGGGGAAAAACTGTTTTTT.

This clone has a single count. V and J are TRBV7-3 and TRBJ2-7, with TRBD2 matching over 8 bases. V shed 2 bases, J shed 5 bases, and the junction held 8 bases outside the gene matches. The germline V gene has CDR1 SGHTA and CDR2 FQGTGA. The CDR3 covers 15 residues. In DNA, the CDR3 is TGTGCCAGCAGCTTACAGGGCGGGGGGCTCGACGAGCAGTACTTC. This translates into CASSLQGGGLDEQYF.

This chain joins TRBV4-1 and TRBJ1-1; the match to TRBD1 covers 8 bases. The CDR3 consists of 15 residues. V gave up 4 bases and J gave up 5 bases; unmatched junction bases: 9. Germline V gene data show CDR1 as MGHRA and CDR2 as YSYEKL. DNA for the CDR3: TGCGCCAGCAGCCGAGGACAGGGTGAGAGGACTGAAGCTTTCTTT. This encodes CASSRGQGERTEAFF.

This clone has a handful of counts. The chain carries TRBV9 and TRBJ2-1; TRBD2 matches at 13 bases. The CDR3 runs 16 residues. V shed 4 bases, J shed 0 bases, and the junction held 1 base outside the gene matches. Germline V gene lookup returns CDR1 SGDLS and CDR2 YYNGEE. The CDR3 region has the DNA TGTGCCAGCAGCCGGACTAGCGGGAGCTCCTACAATGAGCAGTTCTTC. This translates into CASSRTSGSSYNEQFF.

The CDR3 nucleotides are TGTGCCAGCAGCCCCCAAGACAGGTACTATGGCTACACCTTC. Protein sequence: CASSPQDRYYGYTF. V gene TRBV5-6 combines with J gene TRBJ1-2; TRBD1 might be the D (6 bases). V dropped 4 bases and J dropped 3 bases, with 13 bases sitting between them. The CDR3 length is 14 residues. Germline CDR1 and CDR2: SGHDT and YYEEEE.

This clone appeared a single time. This rearrangement joins TRBV5-1 to TRBJ2-5, with TRBD2 matching over 9 bases. Germline lookup yields CDR1 SGHRS and CDR2 YFSETQ. This CDR3 spans 16 amino acids. Trimming took 1 base from V and 8 from J; bases not matched to a gene: 12. CDR3 coding DNA: TGCGCCAGCAGCTTGTATCCTAGCGGGGCCGTGGCCACCCAGTACTTC. The encoded protein is CASSLYPSGAVATQYF.

The rearrangement uses TRBV19 and TRBJ2-3; 9 bases match TRBD2. Germline V gene sequence: CDR1 LNHDA, CDR2 SQIVND (reference sequence). CDR3 size: 16 residues. V lost 5 bases to trimming and J lost 2 bases; unmatched junction nucleotides: 8. The CDR3 sequence is CASSVSGGGVTDTQYF. The CDR3 bases are TGTGCCAGTAGTGTGTCTGGCGGGGGGGTCACAGATACGCAGTATTTT.

This chain connects TRBV7-9 to TRBJ2-1; 7 bases align to TRBD2. Germline CDR1 and CDR2: SEHNR and FQNEAQ (reference sequence). The V gene end was trimmed by 5 bases and the J gene end by 6 bases; junction bases not matched to a gene: 4. CDR3 length equals 13 residues. For the CDR3, the DNA is TGTGCCAGCAGCCTAAGCGGGGTCAATGAGCAGTTCTTC. Amino acids: CASSLSGVNEQFF. Using reference TRBV7-9 and TRBJ2-1 for the parts outside the CDR3, the full variable domain is DTGVSQNPRHKITKRGQNVTFRCDPISEHNRLYWYRQTLGQGPEFLTYFQNEAQLEKSRLLSDRFSAERPKGSFSTLEIQRTEQGDSAMYLCASSLSGVNEQFFGPGTRLTVL.

The genes are TRBV27 and TRBJ2-1; D perhaps matches TRBD2 (7 bases). Per the germline V gene, CDR1 is MNHEY and CDR2 is SMNVEV (reference sequence). V lost 1 base and J 7 bases, leaving 11 bases between the germline ends. This CDR3 region has 14 residues. The DNA of the CDR3 is TGTGCCAGCAGTTTATTGGGGGGGCCGAATGAGCAGTTCTTC. Translation: CASSLLGGPNEQFF.

This clone was seen a single time. The chain carries TRBV5-4 and TRBJ2-3, with D possibly TRBD1 on 6 matching bases. The CDR3 consists of 16 residues. Germline V gives CDR1 SGHNT, CDR2 YYREEE (reference sequence). V lost 1 base to trimming and J lost 4 bases, with 16 bases between them. In nucleotides, the CDR3 is TGTGCCAGCAGCTTGTATGGGACACCTTTGCCAGATACGCAGTATTTT. It specifies CASSLYGTPLPDTQYF. Together with reference TRBV5-4 and TRBJ2-3, the CDR3 gives the full variable domain: ETGVTQSPTHLIKTRGQQVTLRCSSQSGHNTVSWYQQALGQGPQFIFQYYREEENGRGNFPPRFSGLQFPNYSSELNVNALELDDSALYLCASSLYGTPLPDTQYFGPGTRLTVL.

Here the CDR3 DNA reads TGTGCCAGCAGGCAAGACAGAACTCCCTCTAGCACAGATACGCAGTATTTT. This translates into CASRQDRTPSSTDTQYF. The chain links TRBV2 to TRBJ2-3; D may be TRBD1 (5 bases). Germline CDR1 reads SNHLY; CDR2 reads FYNNEI. This CDR3 region has 17 residues. Trimming left V 6 bases short and J 0 bases short, with 19 bases between.

The chain combines TRBV7-9 with TRBJ2-1, with 16 bases lining up with TRBD2. Looked up from germline, CDR1 is SEHNR and CDR2 is FQNEAQ (reference sequence). CDR3 size: 16 residues. J lost 14 bases, V lost 5 bases, and 12 bases had no gene match. The CDR3 nucleotides read TGTGCCAGCAGCCGAGACAACTCCGGGACTAGCGGGGGGGAGTTCTTC. It translates to CASSRDNSGTSGGEFF. Full variable domain (outside the CDR3, taken from reference TRBV7-9 and TRBJ2-1): DTGVSQNPRHKITKRGQNVTFRCDPISEHNRLYWYRQTLGQGPEFLTYFQNEAQLEKSRLLSDRFSAERPKGSFSTLEIQRTEQGDSAMYLCASSRDNSGTSGGEFFGPGTRLTVL.

V and J are TRBV2 and TRBJ1-2; a weak D match, TRBD1 (6 bases). CDR1 is SNHLY and CDR2 is FYNNEI in the germline V gene. This CDR3 comprises 15 residues. Between the trimmed V and J ends, which lost 1 base and 3 bases, there was a span of 12 bases. The CDR3 is CASSEGGEGDYGYTF. CDR3 DNA: TGTGCCAGCAGTGAAGGCGGGGAGGGGGACTATGGCTACACCTTC.

The chain has TRBV6-5 and TRBJ1-1; TRBD1 is a possible D gene (6 bases). Germline loops: CDR1 MNHEY, CDR2 SVGAGI. V was clipped by 5 bases and J by 4 bases, with 14 bases between them. The CDR3 consists of 14 residues. CDR3 DNA: TGTGCCAGCAGTATCCTCGGCAGGGGCACTGAAGCTTTCTTT. Translating it yields CASSILGRGTEAFF.

The gene calls are TRBV20-1 and TRBJ2-1, with 8 bases fitting TRBD2. V trimming: 5 bases; J trimming: 1 base; junction bases outside the gene matches: 4. The CDR3 covers 14 residues. In germline, CDR1 is DFQATT, CDR2 SNEGSKA (reference sequence). This CDR3 reads CSARERGSYNEQFF. The CDR3 DNA follows: TGCAGTGCTCGTGAGCGGGGGTCCTACAATGAGCAGTTCTTC.

The chain is built from TRBV30 and TRBJ2-1, with TRBD2 matching 15 bases. The CDR3 runs 18 residues. Germline V gene lookup returns CDR1 GTSNPN and CDR2 SVGIG (reference sequence). V gave up 1 base and J gave up 0 bases; unmatched junction bases: 4. The CDR3 DNA is TGTGCCTGGAGTGGAGGGACTAGCGGGGGGTACTCCTACAATGAGCAGTTCTTC. Amino acid sequence: CAWSGGTSGGYSYNEQFF. The whole variable domain, filled in from reference TRBV30 and TRBJ2-1, reads SQTIHQWPATLVQPVGSPLSLECTVEGTSNPNLYWYRQAAGRGLQLLFYSVGIGQISSEVPQNLSASRPQDRQFILSSKKLLLSDSGFYLCAWSGGTSGGYSYNEQFFGPGTRLTVL.

The sample holds one count of this clone. This chain uses TRBV11-3 with TRBJ1-6; a possible D gene is TRBD1 (5 bases). V lost 4 bases, J lost 0 bases, and 10 bases lay in between. The length of the CDR3 is 16 residues. Germline V gene sequence: CDR1 SGHNT, CDR2 YENEEA. CDR3 amino acids: CASSSGGGSYNSPLHF. The CDR3 DNA reads as TGTGCCAGCAGCTCGGGGGGGGGCTCCTATAATTCACCCCTCCACTTT.

The rearrangement links TRBV4-2 to TRBJ1-2; D uncertain. The CDR3 is made up of 14 amino acids. CDR1 LGHNA and CDR2 YNFKEQ come from the germline V gene. Trimming left V 3 bases short and J 3 bases short, with 11 bases between. Here the CDR3 reads CASSQRGIDYGYTF. CDR3 bases: TGTGCCAGCAGCCAGAGAGGGATTGACTATGGCTACACCTTC.

As for this clone: Additional DNA sequences in this sample encode the identical CDR3. The V and J genes are TRBV4-1 and TRBJ2-5; 8 bases match TRBD1. Germline-derived CDR1 and CDR2 are MGHRA and YSYEKL. V shed 0 bases and J 5 bases; nucleotides not matched to a gene: 5. This CDR3 spans 15 amino acids. As DNA, the CDR3 is TGCGCCAGCAGCCAAGAGGGCAGGGGGCAGGAGACCCAGTACTTC. Residues: CASSQEGRGQETQYF.

The CDR3 sequence: CASSHVWKTDGGYTF. The CDR3 DNA reads as TGTGCCAGCAGCCACGTGTGGAAAACCGACGGGGGCTACACCTTC. J is TRBJ1-2 and V is TRBV11-2; D is ambiguous. The CDR3 has 15 residues. Germline V CDR1 and CDR2: SGHAT, FQNNGV. The germline V and J ends were trimmed by 5 bases and 8 bases, with 21 bases remaining between them. The full variable domain, rest sourced from reference TRBV11-2 and TRBJ1-2, is EAGVAQSPRYKIIEKRQSVAFWCNPISGHATLYWYQQILGQGPKLLIQFQNNGVVDDSQLPKDRFSAERLKGVDSTLKIQPAKLEDSAVYLCASSHVWKTDGGYTFGSGTRLTVV.

In its sample, this clone was seen a few times. The chain joins TRBV3-1 (or the pseudogene TRBV3-2) to TRBJ1-1; possibly TRBD1 for D (6 bases). V was clipped by 3 bases and J by 6 bases, with 20 bases between them. The germline gives CDR1 LGHDT, CDR2 YNNKEL (reference sequence). This CDR3 has 16 amino acids. CDR3 residues: CASSQTKSTGMSEAFF. CDR3 DNA: TGTGCCAGCAGCCAGACTAAGTCTACAGGGATGTCTGAAGCTTTCTTT.

This clone showed up just a few times. J is TRBJ2-2 and V is TRBV7-9; perhaps TRBD2 as D (5 bases). V lost 5 bases and J 5 bases, leaving 9 bases between the germline ends. This CDR3 is built from 13 residues. Germline CDR1 reads SEHNR; CDR2 reads FQNEAQ (reference sequence). CDR3 sequence (DNA): TGTGCCAGCAGCGGTACGGGGACCGGGGAGCTGTTTTTT. Amino acid sequence: CASSGTGTGELFF. Full variable domain (missing parts from reference TRBV7-9 and TRBJ2-2): DTGVSQNPRHKITKRGQNVTFRCDPISEHNRLYWYRQTLGQGPEFLTYFQNEAQLEKSRLLSDRFSAERPKGSFSTLEIQRTEQGDSAMYLCASSGTGTGELFFGEGSRLTVL.